This T cell receptor (beta chain) was sequenced in a study of blood T cell repertoires in COVID-19. Overall study: Sites across the United States, Italy and Spain contributed samples from acute and convalescent COVID-19. PBMCs, B-cell-depleted T cells, or T cells provided the cDNA or gDNA that made up the material.

The germline gives CDR1 MRHNA, CDR2 SNTAGT. Losses at the gene ends were 2 bases for V and 7 bases for J; bases not matched to a gene: 0. The CDR3 loop spans 15 amino acids. TCRdb's table, derived via immunoSEQ multiplex PCR, lists solely in-frame clones and lacks some. Among about 410,000 clones listed, approximately 91% were seen once. Of note for this clone: Additional DNA sequences in this sample encode the identical CDR3.

The chain employs TRBV6-4 and TRBJ2-1, with 15 bases aligning to TRBD2. The sequence was obtained from a middle-aged woman with COVID-19, enrolled during active disease. The sample was peripheral blood. CDR3 sequence reads: CASSDGTSGGNEQFF. CDR3 DNA sequence: TGTGCCAGCAGTGACGGGACTAGCGGGGGGAATGAGCAGTTCTTC.